These 5 T cell receptor beta chains were sequenced from one sample in a study of CD8 T cells in Susac syndrome. Reverse transcription used 0.5 to 1 ug RNA and random hexamers. Each CDR3 protein is one row after TCRdb ran MiXCR on the immunoSEQ multiplex PCR reads. The sample comprises 150,000 to 200,000 distinct CDR3 sequences, roughly 95% of which are singletons, and 0.13% rests with the top ten. Material: CD4+ T cells from PBMCs. The receptors derive from a human donor in good health.

This clonotype has a single count. The V gene is TRBV20-1, the J gene TRBJ1-4; possible D gene TRBD1, 6 bases. Per the germline V gene, CDR1 is DFQATT and CDR2 is SNEGSKA (reference sequence). V lost 1 base and J lost 8, with 20 bases in between. This CDR3 comprises 16 residues. DNA for the CDR3: TGCAGTGCTAGAGGGCACTCCCGACAGGCGAACGAAAAACTGTTTTTT. This encodes CSARGHSRQANEKLFF.

The chain carries TRBV3-1 and TRBJ2-3; TRBD1 matches at 10 bases. The CDR3 spans 16 residues. V trimming: 4 bases; J trimming: 2 bases; junction bases outside the gene matches: 6. The germline CDR1 and CDR2 sequences are LGHDT and YNNKEL (reference sequence). CDR3 DNA sequence: TGTGCCAGCAGCCCCCGGACAGGGGGGATCACAGATACGCAGTATTTT. Residues: CASSPRTGGITDTQYF.

This chain uses TRBV5-1 with TRBJ1-1; D is possibly TRBD1 (6 bases). The CDR3 runs to 12 residues. The germline V gene has CDR1 SGHRS and CDR2 YFSETQ. The V gene lost 0 bases and the J gene lost 6 bases, with 6 bases spanning the gap. The CDR3 protein is CASSLEGAEAFF. The CDR3 DNA follows: TGCGCCAGCAGCTTGGAGGGGGCTGAAGCTTTCTTT.

The chain carries TRBV7-6 and TRBJ2-1; 8 positions match TRBD2. The CDR3 length is 15 residues. Trimming removed 4 bases from V and 5 bases from J; junction bases left unmatched: 7. CDR1 and CDR2 from the germline V gene are SGHVS and FNYEAQ. The CDR3 coding sequence is TGTGCCAGCAGCTCTCGGATAGCGGGGAACAATGAGCAGTTCTTC. It translates to CASSSRIAGNNEQFF.

This clonotype has only a few counts. V usage is TRBV7-2 and J usage is TRBJ2-5; D unclear. The V and J ends lost 1 base and 2 bases respectively, with 5 bases between them. CDR1 is SGHTA and CDR2 is FQGNSA in the germline V gene. This CDR3 spans 13 amino acids. The CDR3 loop is CASSLGLQETQYF. CDR3 nucleotides: TGTGCCAGCAGCTTAGGGCTGCAAGAGACCCAGTACTTC.